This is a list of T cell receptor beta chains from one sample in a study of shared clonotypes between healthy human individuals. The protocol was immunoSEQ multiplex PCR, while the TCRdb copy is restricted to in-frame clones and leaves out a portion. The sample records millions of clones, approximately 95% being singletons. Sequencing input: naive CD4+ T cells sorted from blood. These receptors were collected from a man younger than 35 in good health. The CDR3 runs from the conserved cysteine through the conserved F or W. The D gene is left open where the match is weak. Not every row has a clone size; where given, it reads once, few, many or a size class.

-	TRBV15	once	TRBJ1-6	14	CATSRDNRNSPLHF	TGTGCCACCAGCAGAGATAACAGGAATTCACCCCTCCACTTT
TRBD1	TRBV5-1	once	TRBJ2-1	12	CASSLGGPEQFF	TGCGCCAGCAGCTTAGGGGGCCCTGAGCAGTTCTTC
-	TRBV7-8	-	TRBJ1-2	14	CASSLAHRDFGYTF	TGTGCCAGCAGCCTAGCGCACAGGGATTTCGGCTACACCTTC
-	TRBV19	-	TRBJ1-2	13	CASSIKDGYGYTF	TGTGCCAGTAGTATAAAAGACGGCTATGGCTACACCTTC
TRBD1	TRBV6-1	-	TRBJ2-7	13	CASIKTGLYEQYF	TGTGCCAGTATCAAGACAGGGCTGTACGAGCAGTACTTC
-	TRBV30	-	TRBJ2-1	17	CAWSRNEKPGPYNEQFF	TGTGCCTGGAGCCGAAATGAAAAGCCGGGTCCCTACAATGAGCAGTTCTTC
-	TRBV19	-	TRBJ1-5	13	CASSTPPNQPQHF	TGTGCCAGTAGTACCCCACCCAATCAGCCCCAGCATTTT
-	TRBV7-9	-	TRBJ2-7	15	CASSLAAGRSYEQYF	TGTGCCAGCAGCTTAGCCGCAGGGAGGTCCTACGAGCAGTACTTC
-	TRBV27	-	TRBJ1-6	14	CASSTAGRNSPLHF	TGTGCCAGCAGTACAGCAGGGCGTAATTCACCCCTCCACTTT
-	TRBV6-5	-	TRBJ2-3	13	CASSYSHTDTQYF	TGTGCCAGCAGTTACTCCCACACAGATACGCAGTATTTT
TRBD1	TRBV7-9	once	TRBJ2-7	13	CASTLGQGYEQYF	TGTGCCAGCACCTTAGGACAGGGCTACGAGCAGTACTTC
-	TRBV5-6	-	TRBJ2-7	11	CASSSDSEQYF	TGTGCCAGCAGCTCTGATTCCGAGCAGTACTTC
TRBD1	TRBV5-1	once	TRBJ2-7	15	CASSSIQGASYEQYF	TGCGCCAGCAGCTCCATTCAGGGGGCCTCCTACGAGCAGTACTTC
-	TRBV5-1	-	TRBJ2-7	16	CASSPSDRDASYEQYF	TGCGCCAGCAGCCCCTCGGACCGGGACGCTTCCTACGAGCAGTACTTC
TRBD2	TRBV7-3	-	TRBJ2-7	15	CASSLTPGGTYEQYF	TGTGCCAGCAGCTTAACTCCGGGGGGGACCTACGAGCAGTACTTC
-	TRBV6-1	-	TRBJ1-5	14	CATTWGGLNQPQHF	TGTGCCACCACATGGGGGGGGTTAAATCAGCCCCAGCATTTT
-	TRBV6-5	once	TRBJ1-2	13	CASSYLQGYGYTF	TGTGCCAGCAGTTACTTACAGGGCTATGGCTACACCTTC
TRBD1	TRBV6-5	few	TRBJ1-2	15	CASSYGRTGNYGYTF	TGTGCCAGCAGTTACGGGAGGACAGGGAACTATGGCTACACCTTC
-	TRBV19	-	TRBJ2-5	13	CASREQGGETQYF	TGTGCCAGTAGGGAGCAGGGAGGAGAGACCCAGTACTTC
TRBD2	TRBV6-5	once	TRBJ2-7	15	CASSYLAGGSHEQYF	TGTGCCAGCAGTTACTTAGCGGGAGGATCCCACGAGCAGTACTTC
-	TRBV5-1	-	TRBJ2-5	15	CASSLSFGGQETQYF	TGCGCCAGCAGCTTGAGCTTTGGCGGTCAAGAGACCCAGTACTTC
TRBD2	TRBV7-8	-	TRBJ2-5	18	CASSLGITSGRSGETQYF	TGTGCCAGCAGCTTAGGTATAACTAGCGGGAGGTCCGGAGAGACCCAGTACTTC
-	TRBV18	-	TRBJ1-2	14	CASSPRGFNYGYTF	TGTGCCAGCTCACCTAGAGGTTTCAACTATGGCTACACCTTC
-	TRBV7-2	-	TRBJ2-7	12	CASSQAIYEQYF	TGTGCCAGCAGCCAGGCAATCTACGAGCAGTACTTC
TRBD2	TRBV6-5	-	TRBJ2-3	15	CASSSGTSMSDTQYF	TGTGCCAGCAGTTCCGGGACTAGCATGTCAGATACGCAGTATTTT
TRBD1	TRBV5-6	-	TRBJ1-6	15	CASSLGGTGNSPLHF	TGTGCCAGCAGCTTGGGGGGGACAGGTAATTCACCCCTCCACTTT
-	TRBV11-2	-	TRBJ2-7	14	CASSLVAGSYEQYF	TGTGCCAGTAGCTTAGTGGCAGGTTCCTACGAGCAGTACTTC
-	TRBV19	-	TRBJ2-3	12	CASSTPGNTQYF	TGTGCCAGTAGTACCCCGGGAAATACGCAGTATTTT
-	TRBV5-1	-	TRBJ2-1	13	CASSPGGYNEQFF	TGCGCCAGCAGCCCCGGTGGGTACAATGAGCAGTTCTTC
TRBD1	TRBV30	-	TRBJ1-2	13	CAWRDRGTYGYTF	TGTGCCTGGAGGGACAGGGGGACCTATGGCTACACCTTC
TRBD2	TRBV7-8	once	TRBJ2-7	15	CASSRRSGMSYEQYF	TGTGCCAGCAGCCGACGTAGCGGGATGTCCTACGAGCAGTACTTC
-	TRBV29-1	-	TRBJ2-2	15	CSVREYRDGRGELFF	TGCAGCGTCAGGGAGTACAGGGACGGCCGAGGGGAGCTGTTTTTT
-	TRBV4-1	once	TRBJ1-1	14	CASSQRTAWSEAFF	TGCGCCAGCAGCCAAAGGACAGCCTGGTCTGAAGCTTTCTTT
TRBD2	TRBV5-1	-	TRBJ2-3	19	CASSSQEASGGKLTDTQYF	TGCGCCAGCAGCTCACAGGAGGCTAGCGGGGGGAAACTCACAGATACGCAGTATTTT
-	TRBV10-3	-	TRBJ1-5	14	CAIREQGSNQPQHF	TGTGCCATCAGGGAACAGGGTAGCAATCAGCCCCAGCATTTT
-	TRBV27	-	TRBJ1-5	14	CASRPQAGWEPQHF	TGTGCCAGCAGGCCCCAAGCGGGGTGGGAGCCCCAGCATTTT
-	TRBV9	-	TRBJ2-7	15	CASSVAWGASHEQYF	TGTGCCAGCAGCGTAGCTTGGGGGGCGAGCCACGAGCAGTACTTC
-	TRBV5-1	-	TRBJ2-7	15	CASSPTAQGPYEQYF	TGCGCCAGCAGTCCTACGGCCCAGGGACCCTACGAGCAGTACTTC
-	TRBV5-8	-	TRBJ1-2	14	CASHYVQGFYGYTF	TGTGCCAGCCACTACGTGCAGGGTTTCTATGGCTACACCTTC